This T cell receptor (beta chain) derives from a study of blood T cell repertoires in COVID-19. Study-level background: Researchers got acute and convalescent COVID-19 samples from the United States, Italy and Spain. Nucleic acid was either cDNA or gDNA, and it came from T cells, B-cell-depleted T cells, or PBMCs.

The CDR3 covers 14 residues. J lost 1 base, V lost 6 bases, and 0 bases had no gene match. Germline V gene sequence: CDR1 MNHEY, CDR2 SVGAGI. Study processing details: The assay estimated nucleated cells by amplifying reference gene primers. Libraries were prepared by immunoSEQ multiplex PCR; TCRdb keeps only in-frame clonotypes and omits some of them. D and trimming were read from the DNA, whereas the V and J calls and clone size are those reported in that table. Of 25,000 to 30,000 clones detected, around 87% appear once; the ten largest clones hold 12%. This receptor was taken from a human donor in a cohort sampled during active COVID-19. The donor label of this sample is uncertain. V is TRBV6-5 and J is TRBJ2-7; 13 bases agree with TRBD2. The sample consisted of peripheral blood. DNA for the CDR3: TGTGCCAGCAGGGGACTAGCGGGATCCTACGAGCAGTACTTC. This gives the protein CASRGLAGSYEQYF.